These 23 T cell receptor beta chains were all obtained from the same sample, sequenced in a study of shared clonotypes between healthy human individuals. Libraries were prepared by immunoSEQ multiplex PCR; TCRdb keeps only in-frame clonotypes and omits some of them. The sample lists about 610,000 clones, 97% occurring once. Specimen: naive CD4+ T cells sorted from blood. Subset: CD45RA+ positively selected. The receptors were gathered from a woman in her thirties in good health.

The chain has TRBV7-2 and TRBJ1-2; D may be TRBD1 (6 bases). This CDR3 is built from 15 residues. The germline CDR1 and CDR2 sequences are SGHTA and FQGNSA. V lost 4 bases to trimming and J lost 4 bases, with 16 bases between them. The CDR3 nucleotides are TGTGCCAGCAGCTCGTGGACAGCGATCGGCTATGGCTACACCTTC. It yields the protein CASSSWTAIGYGYTF.

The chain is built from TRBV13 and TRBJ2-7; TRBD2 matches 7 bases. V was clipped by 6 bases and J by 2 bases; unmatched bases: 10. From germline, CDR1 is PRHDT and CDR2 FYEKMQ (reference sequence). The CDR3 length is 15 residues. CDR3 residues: CASSPRAGKTYEQYF. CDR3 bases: TGTGCCAGCAGTCCCCGAGCGGGGAAGACCTACGAGCAGTACTTC.

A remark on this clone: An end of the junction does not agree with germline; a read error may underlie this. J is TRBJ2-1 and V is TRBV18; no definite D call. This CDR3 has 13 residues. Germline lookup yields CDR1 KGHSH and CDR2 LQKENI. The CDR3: CASSPRNGGEQFF. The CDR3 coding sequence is TGTGCCAGCTCCCCACGAAATGGCGGTGAGCAGTTCTTC.

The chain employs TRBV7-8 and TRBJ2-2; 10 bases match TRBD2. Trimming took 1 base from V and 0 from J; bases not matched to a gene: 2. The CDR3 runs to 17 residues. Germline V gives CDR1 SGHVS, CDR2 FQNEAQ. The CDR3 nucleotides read TGTGCCAGCAGCTTAGTGGGACTAGCGTCGAACACCGGGGAGCTGTTTTTT. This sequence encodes CASSLVGLASNTGELFF.

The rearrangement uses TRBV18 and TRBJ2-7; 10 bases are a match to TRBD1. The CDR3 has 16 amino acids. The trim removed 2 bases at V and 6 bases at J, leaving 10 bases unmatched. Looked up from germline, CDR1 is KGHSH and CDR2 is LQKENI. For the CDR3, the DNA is TGTGCCAGCTCACCAATTAGGTCTGGACAGGGGGGCGAGCAGTACTTC. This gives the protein CASSPIRSGQGGEQYF.

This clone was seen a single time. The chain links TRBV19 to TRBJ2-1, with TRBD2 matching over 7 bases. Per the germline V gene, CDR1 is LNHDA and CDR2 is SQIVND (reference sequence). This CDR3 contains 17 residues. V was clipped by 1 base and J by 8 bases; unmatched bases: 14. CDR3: CASSIVRDSGPGDEQFF. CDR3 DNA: TGTGCCAGTAGTATAGTTCGGGATAGCGGGCCGGGGGATGAGCAGTTCTTC.

Here the CDR3 DNA reads TGTGCCAGCAGCTTGGGAGGTCGCGGAGGAAACACCATATATTTT. It encodes CASSLGGRGGNTIYF. V usage is TRBV5-6 and J usage is TRBJ1-3; no firm D call. The V gene's germline CDR1 is SGHDT and CDR2 YYEEEE. V dropped 0 bases and J dropped 4 bases, with 11 bases sitting between them. The CDR3 contains 15 residues.

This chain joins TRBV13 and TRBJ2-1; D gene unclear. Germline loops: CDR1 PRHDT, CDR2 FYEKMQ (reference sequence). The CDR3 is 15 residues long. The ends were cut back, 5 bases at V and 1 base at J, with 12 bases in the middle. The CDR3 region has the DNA TGTGCCAGCAGCCCCAGAGTAGTTTCCTACAATGAGCAGTTCTTC. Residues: CASSPRVVSYNEQFF.

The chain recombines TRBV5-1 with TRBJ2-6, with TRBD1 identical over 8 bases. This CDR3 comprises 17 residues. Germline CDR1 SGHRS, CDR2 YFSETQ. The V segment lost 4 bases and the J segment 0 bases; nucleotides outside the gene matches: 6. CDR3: CASSGTGPSSGANVLTF. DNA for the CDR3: TGCGCCAGCAGCGGGACAGGTCCAAGCTCTGGGGCCAACGTCCTGACTTTC.

CDR3 nucleotides: TGTGCCAGCAGCTTGTGGGACAGGGCAACCGAGCAGTACTTC. It translates to CASSLWDRATEQYF. The J gene is TRBJ2-7, the V gene TRBV5-5; TRBD1 matches at 9 bases. With V trimmed by 1 base and J by 6 bases, 5 bases remained unmatched. Germline values: CDR1 SGHKS, CDR2 YYEKEE (reference sequence). The CDR3 length is 14 residues.

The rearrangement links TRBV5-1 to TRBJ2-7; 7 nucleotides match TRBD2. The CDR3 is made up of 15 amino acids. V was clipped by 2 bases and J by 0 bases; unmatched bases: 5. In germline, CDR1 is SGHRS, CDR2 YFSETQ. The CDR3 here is CASSLFAGDSYEQYF. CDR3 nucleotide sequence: TGCGCCAGCAGCTTATTTGCGGGAGACTCCTACGAGCAGTACTTC.

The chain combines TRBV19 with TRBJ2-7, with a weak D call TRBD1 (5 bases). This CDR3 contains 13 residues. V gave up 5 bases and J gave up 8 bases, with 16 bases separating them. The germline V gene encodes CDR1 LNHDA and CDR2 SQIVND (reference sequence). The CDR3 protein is CASSASQGIKQYF. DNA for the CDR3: TGTGCCAGTAGTGCCAGTCAGGGTATAAAGCAGTACTTC.

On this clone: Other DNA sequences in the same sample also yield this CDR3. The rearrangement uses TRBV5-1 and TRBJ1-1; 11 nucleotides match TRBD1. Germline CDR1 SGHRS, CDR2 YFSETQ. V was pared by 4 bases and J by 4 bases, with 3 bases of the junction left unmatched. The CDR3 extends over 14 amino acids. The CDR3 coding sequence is TGCGCCAGCAGCCCTGGGACAGGGGGCACTGAAGCTTTCTTT. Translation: CASSPGTGGTEAFF.

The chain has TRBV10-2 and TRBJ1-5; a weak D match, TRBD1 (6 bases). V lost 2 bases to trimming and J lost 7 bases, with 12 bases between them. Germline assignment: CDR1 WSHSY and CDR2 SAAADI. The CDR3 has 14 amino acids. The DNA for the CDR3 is TGCGCCAGCAGTGAGACAGGGTCACGACAGCCCCAGCATTTT. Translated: CASSETGSRQPQHF.

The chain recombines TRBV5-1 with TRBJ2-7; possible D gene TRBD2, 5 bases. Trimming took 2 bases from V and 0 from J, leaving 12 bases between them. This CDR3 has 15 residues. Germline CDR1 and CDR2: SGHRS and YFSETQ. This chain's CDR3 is CASSFEGRGSYEQYF. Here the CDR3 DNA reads TGCGCCAGCAGCTTCGAGGGCCGGGGCTCCTACGAGCAGTACTTC.

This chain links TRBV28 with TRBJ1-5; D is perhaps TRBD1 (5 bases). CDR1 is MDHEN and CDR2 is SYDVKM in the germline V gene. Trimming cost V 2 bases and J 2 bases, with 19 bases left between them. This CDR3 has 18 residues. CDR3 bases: TGTGCCAGCAGTTTAGCCAGAGATGGTGGGGGGGGCAATCAGCCCCAGCATTTT. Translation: CASSLARDGGGGNQPQHF.

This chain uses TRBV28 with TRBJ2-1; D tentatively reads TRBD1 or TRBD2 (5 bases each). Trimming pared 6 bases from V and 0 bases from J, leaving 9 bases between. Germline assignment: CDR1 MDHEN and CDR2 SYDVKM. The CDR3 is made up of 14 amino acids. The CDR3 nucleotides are TGTGCCAGCAGCCGGGACGGCTCCTACAATGAGCAGTTCTTC. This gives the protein CASSRDGSYNEQFF. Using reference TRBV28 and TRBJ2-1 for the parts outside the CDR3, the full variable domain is DVKVTQSSRYLVKRTGEKVFLECVQDMDHENMFWYRQDPGLGLRLIYFSYDVKMKEKGDIPEGYSVSREKKERFSLILESASTNQTSMYLCASSRDGSYNEQFFGPGTRLTVL.

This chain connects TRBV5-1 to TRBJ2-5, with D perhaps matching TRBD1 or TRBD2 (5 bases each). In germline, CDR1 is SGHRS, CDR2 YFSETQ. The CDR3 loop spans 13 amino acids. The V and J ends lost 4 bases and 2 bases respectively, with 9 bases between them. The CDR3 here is CASSTGTQETQYF. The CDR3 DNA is TGCGCCAGCAGCACCGGGACGCAAGAGACCCAGTACTTC.

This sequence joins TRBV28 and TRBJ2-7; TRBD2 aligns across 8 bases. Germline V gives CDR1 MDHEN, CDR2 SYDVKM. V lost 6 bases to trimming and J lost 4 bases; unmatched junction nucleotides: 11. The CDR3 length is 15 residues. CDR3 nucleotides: TGTGCCAGCAGCCACCAGGGAAGCGGGAGTTACGAGCAGTACTTC. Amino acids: CASSHQGSGSYEQYF.

In nucleotides, the CDR3 is TGTGCCAGCAGCTTGTACGAGACAGGGGGCTACGAGCAGTACTTC. It translates to CASSLYETGGYEQYF. The rearrangement joins TRBV5-6 to TRBJ2-7, with TRBD1 matching over 9 bases. The germline CDR1 and CDR2 sequences are SGHDT and YYEEEE. Trimming removed 1 base from V and 3 bases from J; junction bases left unmatched: 5. The CDR3 contains 15 residues. Looking up the rest from reference TRBV5-6 and TRBJ2-7 gives the full variable domain: DAGVTQSPTHLIKTRGQQVTLRCSPKSGHDTVSWYQQALGQGPQFIFQYYEEEERQRGNFPDRFSGHQFPNYSSELNVNALLLGDSALYLCASSLYETGGYEQYFGPGTRLTVT.

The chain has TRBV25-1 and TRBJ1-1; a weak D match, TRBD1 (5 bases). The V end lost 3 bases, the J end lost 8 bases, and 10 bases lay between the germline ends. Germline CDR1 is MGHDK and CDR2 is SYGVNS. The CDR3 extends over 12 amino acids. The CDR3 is CASSETTEEAFF. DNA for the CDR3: TGTGCCAGCAGTGAGACGACAGAAGAAGCTTTCTTT.

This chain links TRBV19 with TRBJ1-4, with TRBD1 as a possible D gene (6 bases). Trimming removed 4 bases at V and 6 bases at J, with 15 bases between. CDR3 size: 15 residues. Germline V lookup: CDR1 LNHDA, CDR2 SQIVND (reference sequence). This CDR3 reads CASSSRRGSYEKLFF. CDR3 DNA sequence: TGTGCCAGTAGTAGCCGCAGGGGTTCCTATGAAAAACTGTTTTTT.

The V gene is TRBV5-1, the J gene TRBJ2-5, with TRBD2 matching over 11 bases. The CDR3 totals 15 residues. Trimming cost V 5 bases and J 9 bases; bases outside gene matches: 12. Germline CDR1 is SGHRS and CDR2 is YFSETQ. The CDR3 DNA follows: TGCGCCAGCAGGCCGACTAGCGGGGCACGGGCGGCCCAGTACTTC. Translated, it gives CASRPTSGARAAQYF.